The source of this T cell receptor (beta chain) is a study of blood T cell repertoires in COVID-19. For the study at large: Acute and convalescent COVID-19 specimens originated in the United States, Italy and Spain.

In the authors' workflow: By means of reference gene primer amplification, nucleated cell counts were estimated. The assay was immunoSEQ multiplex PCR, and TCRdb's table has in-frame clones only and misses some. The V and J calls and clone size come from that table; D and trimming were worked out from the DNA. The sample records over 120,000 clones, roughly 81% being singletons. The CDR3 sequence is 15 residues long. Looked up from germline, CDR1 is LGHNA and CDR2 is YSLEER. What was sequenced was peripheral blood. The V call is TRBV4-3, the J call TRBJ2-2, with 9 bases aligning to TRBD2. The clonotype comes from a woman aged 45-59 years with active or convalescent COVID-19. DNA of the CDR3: TGCCCCACCAGCCAAACGCGGGGGGGGACCGGGGAGCTGTTTTTT. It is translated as CPTSQTRGGTGELFF.